This entry lists 9 T cell receptor beta chains sequenced from one sample in a study of blood T cell repertoires in COVID-19. Profiled with immunoSEQ multiplex PCR; TCRdb holds only in-frame clones, not every one. The table shows 150,000 to 200,000 clones, with 65% to 80% occurring only once. The sequencing input was peripheral blood. These receptor sequences come from a man in his fifties or sixties with acute or convalescent COVID-19.

This chain links TRBV6-5 with TRBJ1-3, with D unclear. V gave up 5 bases and J gave up 1 base, with 9 bases separating them. Germline CDR1 and CDR2: MNHEY and SVGAGI. This CDR3 is 14 amino acids long. The CDR3 nucleotides read TGTGCCAGCAGTCCCTCCAGGTCTGGAAACACCATATATTTT. Translating it yields CASSPSRSGNTIYF.

The rearrangement uses TRBV21-1 and TRBJ1-1; the table names TRBD1, a call not compared with the DNA. TRBV21-1 is tagged as a pseudogene. The CDR3 has 14 residues. DNA for the CDR3: TGTGCCAGCAGCGGTAGACAGGGTTGCGCTGAAGCTTTCTTT. As protein: CASSGRQGCAEAFF.

CDR3 loop: CASARGQGNSPLHF. DNA for the CDR3: TGTGCTAGTGCCCGCGGACAGGGTAATTCACCCCTCCACTTT. The chain carries TRBV12-5 and TRBJ1-6; 8 bases are shared with TRBD1. CDR3 length equals 14 residues. V gave up 7 bases and J gave up 6 bases; unmatched junction bases: 5. The V gene's germline CDR1 is LGHNT and CDR2 FRNRAP.

J is TRBJ2-7 and V is TRBV4-3, with D possibly matching TRBD1 (6 bases). The CDR3 spans 15 residues. The germline V gene encodes CDR1 LGHNA and CDR2 YSLEER. The V gene lost 0 bases and the J gene lost 0 bases, with 9 bases spanning the gap. In DNA, the CDR3 is TGCGCCAGCAGCCAAGATCAGGGGACCTCCTACGAGCAGTACTTC. Residues: CASSQDQGTSYEQYF.

The chain recombines TRBV23-1 with TRBJ1-1; possible D gene TRBD1, 6 bases. TRBV23-1 is identified as an open reading frame with a role that is uncertain. Trimming shortened V by 2 bases and J by 4 bases, and 11 bases separated the two germline ends. The CDR3 totals 14 residues. The CDR3 sequence is CASSQLLGGTEAFF. CDR3 nucleotides: TGCGCCAGCAGTCAACTACTAGGGGGCACTGAAGCTTTCTTT.

This clone appeared a few times. The CDR3 loop is CASSQGGSVYGYTF. CDR3 coding DNA: TGCGCCAGCAGCCAAGGCGGTTCCGTCTATGGCTACACCTTC. V and J are TRBV4-1 and TRBJ1-2; no reliable D call. V was pared by 1 base and J by 4 bases, with 10 bases between. CDR3 length: 14 amino acids. Germline V lookup: CDR1 MGHRA, CDR2 YSYEKL.

The rearrangement links TRBV24-1 to TRBJ2-5, with a weak D call TRBD2 (5 bases). Germline CDR1 reads KGHDR; CDR2 reads SFDVKD. CDR3 length equals 15 residues. The V gene lost 2 bases and the J gene lost 7 bases, with 16 bases spanning the gap. CDR3 amino acids: CATSDYAGSGSTQYF. CDR3 sequence (DNA): TGTGCCACCAGTGATTACGCTGGGAGTGGGTCGACCCAGTACTTC.

The V call is TRBV3-1 (or the pseudogene TRBV3-2), the J call TRBJ1-6; 8 bases are shared with TRBD1. The trim removed 6 bases at V and 10 bases at J, leaving 8 bases unmatched. CDR1 and CDR2 from the germline V gene are LGHDT and YNNKEL (reference sequence). The CDR3 is made up of 14 amino acids. The CDR3 region is CASSQTGGGSPLHF. The CDR3 DNA reads as TGTGCCAGCAGTCAAACAGGGGGTGGGTCACCCCTCCACTTT.

The V call is TRBV4-3, the J call TRBJ2-1; possibly TRBD1 for D (6 bases). Germline V lookup: CDR1 LGHNA, CDR2 YSLEER. The CDR3 has 15 amino acids. V lost 0 bases, J lost 8 bases, and 14 bases lay in between. The CDR3 nucleotides read TGCGCCAGCAGCCAAGATCCAGGGGTGGGTGATGAGCAGTTCTTC. This translates into CASSQDPGVGDEQFF.